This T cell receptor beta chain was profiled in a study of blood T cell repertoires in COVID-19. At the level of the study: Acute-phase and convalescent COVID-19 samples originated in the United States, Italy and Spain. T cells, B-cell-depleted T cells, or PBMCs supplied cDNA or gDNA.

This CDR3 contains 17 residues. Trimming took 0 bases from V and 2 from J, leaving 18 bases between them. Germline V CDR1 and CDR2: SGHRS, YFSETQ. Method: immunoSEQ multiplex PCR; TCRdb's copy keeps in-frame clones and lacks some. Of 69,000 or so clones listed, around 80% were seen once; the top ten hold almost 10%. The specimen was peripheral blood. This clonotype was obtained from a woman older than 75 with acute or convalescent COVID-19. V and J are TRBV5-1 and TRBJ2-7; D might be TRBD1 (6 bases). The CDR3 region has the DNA TGCGCCAGCAGCTTGGCTCCCGGACAGCCTAACCCCTACGAGCAGTACTTC. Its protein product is CASSLAPGQPNPYEQYF.